The sequence of this T cell receptor (beta chain) was determined in a study of blood T cell repertoires in COVID-19. Germline lookup yields CDR1 LGHDT and CDR2 YNNKEL (reference sequence). Trimming pared 0 bases from V and 3 bases from J, leaving 12 bases between. The CDR3 contains 16 residues. Original methodology: The authors estimated nucleated cell counts from reference gene primer amplification. Here immunoSEQ multiplex PCR was the method, and the copy in TCRdb shows in-frame clones only, minus some. V, J and clone size reflect that table, while D and trimming were determined from the DNA. The sample holds about 270,000 clones, about 85% seen once.

This rearrangement joins TRBV3-1 (or the pseudogene TRBV3-2) to TRBJ2-1; a weak D match, TRBD1 (6 bases). The TCR originated in a woman in her fifties or sixties who had recovered from COVID-19. The sequencing input was PBMCs or T cells enriched from blood (not recorded which). The CDR3 loop reads CASSQDTRTVYNEQFF. CDR3 bases: TGTGCCAGCAGCCAAGATACTAGGACAGTCTACAATGAGCAGTTCTTC.